This T cell receptor beta chain was observed in a study of cytomegalovirus exposure and HLA in healthy donors. The PCR used 60 Vbeta and 13 Jbeta primers. In the study's own analysis: Among the unique TCR beta chains that a later analysis counted, some 73 million in all, 10 million to 13 million were shared. Sequencing used immunoSEQ multiplex PCR; TCRdb keeps in-frame clones, though not all of them. V and J calls and clone size are as listed in that table; D and trimming were resolved from the DNA. The sample includes 130,000 to 150,000 clones, about 86% seen only once; the top ten take around 4.1%. With regard to this clone: Its antigen is currently unknown.

This CDR3 comprises 13 residues. With 7 bases clipped from V and 6 bases from J, the junction kept 11 bases outside the gene matches. CDR1 SQVTM and CDR2 ANQGSEA come from the germline V gene. Study results and caveats: Upon later analysis, HLA-associated TCR beta chains proved more clonally expanded than other, equally common chains. The authors reported that TCR beta sequences could predict HLA-A and HLA-B alleles. These predictions were accurate for most subjects in the first cohort. Segments of the TCR beta V type were, in most cases, productive about 87% or about 30% of the time in an earlier analysis.

Material for sequencing was PBMCs. The receptor comes from a man aged 40-49 years in good health and CMV-seropositive. V usage is TRBV29-1 and J usage is TRBJ2-7; 8 bases map to TRBD1. CDR3 sequence reads: CSARQGTFAEQYF. The CDR3 DNA follows: TGCAGCGCGCGACAGGGGACCTTTGCCGAGCAGTACTTC.